Below, 16 T cell receptor beta chains from the same sample are listed, as sequenced in a study of T cell responses to AZD1222 COVID-19 vaccine. Libraries were prepared by immunoSEQ multiplex PCR; TCRdb keeps only in-frame clonotypes and omits some of them. The table includes 100,000 or so clones, over 90% detected once. This sample comprised peripheral blood, obtained on day 0 of AZD1222 vaccination. The receptor source for this set is an adult in good health.

The J gene is TRBJ2-3, the V gene TRBV2; D is ambiguous. Trimming took off 7 bases at V and 11 bases at J, with 13 bases between the two ends. Per germline, CDR1 SNHLY and CDR2 FYNNEI. The CDR3 loop spans 11 amino acids. CDR3 loop: CASIGPLGQYF. DNA of the CDR3: TGTGCCAGCATCGGGCCGCTGGGGCAGTATTTT.

The V gene is TRBV3-1 (or the pseudogene TRBV3-2), the J gene TRBJ2-7; D ambiguous. CDR3 length: 14 residues. With 4 bases removed from V and 4 bases from J, the gap between germline ends came to 14 bases. Germline CDR1 reads LGHDT; CDR2 reads YNNKEL (reference sequence). The DNA of the CDR3 is TGTGCCAGCAGCCCCCTATGGCCCAGTTACGAGCAGTACTTC. This gives the protein CASSPLWPSYEQYF.

The CDR3, as DNA: TGTGCCAGCAGTTACTCGATATTAGTGCTGGGCTACACCTTC. Translation: CASSYSILVLGYTF. The chain employs TRBV6-5 and TRBJ1-2; D call uncertain. Trimming took off 0 bases at V and 8 bases at J, with 13 bases between the two ends. The CDR3 covers 14 residues. Per the germline V gene, CDR1 is MNHEY and CDR2 is SVGAGI.

The chain is built from TRBV18 and TRBJ1-5; possibly TRBD1 for D (6 bases). V shed 8 bases and J shed 3 bases, with 11 bases lying between them. In germline, CDR1 is KGHSH, CDR2 LQKENI. There are 13 residues in the CDR3. The CDR3 protein is CASTGQNNQPQHF. DNA of the CDR3: TGTGCCAGCACAGGACAGAACAATCAGCCCCAGCATTTT.

This clone was recorded a few times. This chain uses TRBV27 with TRBJ1-4; 7 bases fit TRBD1. The CDR3 covers 14 residues. V gave up 6 bases and J gave up 5 bases; unmatched junction bases: 6. Germline V gives CDR1 MNHEY, CDR2 SMNVEV (reference sequence). Written as DNA, the CDR3 is TGTGCCAGCAGAAAGGGACAGACGAATGAAAAACTGTTTTTT. Protein: CASRKGQTNEKLFF.

The chain couples TRBV10-3 to TRBJ2-7; 7 nucleotides align to TRBD1. CDR1 is ENHRY, CDR2 SYGVKD, per germline. This CDR3 contains 14 residues. V shed 2 bases, J shed 4 bases, and the junction held 5 bases outside the gene matches. The CDR3 DNA reads as TGTGCCATCAGTGAGGGGACAGCCCAATACGAGCAGTACTTC. Its translation is CAISEGTAQYEQYF.

Concerning this clone itself: The sample contains more than one DNA sequence encoding this CDR3. The chain combines TRBV2 with TRBJ2-5, with 8 bases fitting TRBD2. V lost 7 bases, J lost 5 bases, and 15 bases stayed unmatched. CDR1 and CDR2 from the germline V gene are SNHLY and FYNNEI. The CDR3 extends over 16 amino acids. CDR3 residues: CASTRGLTGGEETQYF. The CDR3 nucleotides read TGTGCCAGCACGCGGGGCCTGACCGGGGGGGAGGAGACCCAGTACTTC.

The chain carries TRBV6-5 and TRBJ1-2; D ambiguous. The CDR3 length is 14 residues. The V gene lost 6 bases and the J gene lost 5 bases, with 16 bases spanning the gap. Germline CDR1 is MNHEY and CDR2 is SVGAGI. The CDR3 sequence is CASSLSYDDYGYTF. CDR3 in DNA: TGTGCCAGCAGCCTCTCATACGACGATTATGGCTACACCTTC.

V usage is TRBV19 and J usage is TRBJ1-4; 7 bases fit TRBD1. The CDR3 is 14 residues long. CDR1 is LNHDA, CDR2 SQIVND, per germline (reference sequence). V gave up 2 bases and J gave up 5 bases; unmatched junction bases: 2. CDR3 sequence (DNA): TGTGCCAGTAGTATAAACAGGGGCAATGAAAAACTGTTTTTT. Protein sequence: CASSINRGNEKLFF.

The genes are TRBV6-5 and TRBJ1-1, with TRBD1 matching over 8 bases. J gave up 4 bases and V 2 bases, and 6 bases lay outside the gene matches. Germline V gene sequence: CDR1 MNHEY, CDR2 SVGAGI. The CDR3 contains 15 residues. CDR3 loop: CASSYRADRATEAFF. CDR3 nucleotides: TGTGCCAGCAGTTACCGCGCGGACAGGGCCACTGAAGCTTTCTTT.

This chain connects TRBV20-1 to TRBJ2-1, with D possibly TRBD1 on 6 matching bases. CDR3 length: 12 residues. The V and J ends lost 3 bases and 9 bases respectively, with 12 bases between them. Germline V gives CDR1 DFQATT, CDR2 SNEGSKA (reference sequence). The CDR3 protein is CSASKGQGEQFF. The CDR3, as DNA: TGCAGTGCTAGTAAGGGACAAGGTGAGCAGTTCTTC.

V gene TRBV19 combines with J gene TRBJ2-1; 7 nucleotides agree with TRBD2. V shed 1 base and J 12 bases; nucleotides not matched to a gene: 3. Germline V gene lookup returns CDR1 LNHDA and CDR2 SQIVND (reference sequence). The CDR3 spans 12 residues. CDR3 region: CASSIAGGGQFF. For the CDR3, the DNA is TGTGCCAGTAGTATAGCGGGGGGAGGGCAGTTCTTC.

This sequence joins TRBV18 and TRBJ1-5; D ambiguous. The CDR3 runs 14 residues. V lost 5 bases and J 1 base, leaving 9 bases between the germline ends. CDR1 KGHSH and CDR2 LQKENI come from the germline V gene. DNA for the CDR3: TGTGCCAGCTCATCCGAGGAGAGCAATCAGCCCCAGCATTTT. It codes for CASSSEESNQPQHF.

The rearrangement links TRBV2 to TRBJ1-1; D is undetermined. Looked up from germline, CDR1 is SNHLY and CDR2 is FYNNEI. Trimming pared 7 bases from V and 5 bases from J, leaving 14 bases between. This CDR3 spans 13 amino acids. Written as DNA, the CDR3 is TGTGCCAGCATGAACCCCGGGGAGACTGAAGCTTTCTTT. Translated, it gives CASMNPGETEAFF.

This chain joins TRBV12-3 or TRBV12-4 and TRBJ1-2; perhaps TRBD1 as D (5 bases). The V end was cut by 7 bases, the J end by 6 bases, with 15 bases between. This CDR3 spans 13 amino acids. The chain's CDR3 is CASNPTGGDGYTF. In DNA, the CDR3 is TGTGCCAGCAACCCCACGGGAGGGGATGGCTACACCTTC.

The chain uses TRBV7-2 and TRBJ2-3, with 11 bases lining up with TRBD2. The germline V gene has CDR1 SGHTA and CDR2 FQGNSA. The CDR3 is 16 residues long. The ends lost 5 bases at V and 0 bases at J; junction bases unmatched: 4. The CDR3 sequence: CASSPRLAGSTDTQYF. The DNA for the CDR3 is TGTGCCAGCAGCCCTAGACTAGCGGGAAGCACAGATACGCAGTATTTT.